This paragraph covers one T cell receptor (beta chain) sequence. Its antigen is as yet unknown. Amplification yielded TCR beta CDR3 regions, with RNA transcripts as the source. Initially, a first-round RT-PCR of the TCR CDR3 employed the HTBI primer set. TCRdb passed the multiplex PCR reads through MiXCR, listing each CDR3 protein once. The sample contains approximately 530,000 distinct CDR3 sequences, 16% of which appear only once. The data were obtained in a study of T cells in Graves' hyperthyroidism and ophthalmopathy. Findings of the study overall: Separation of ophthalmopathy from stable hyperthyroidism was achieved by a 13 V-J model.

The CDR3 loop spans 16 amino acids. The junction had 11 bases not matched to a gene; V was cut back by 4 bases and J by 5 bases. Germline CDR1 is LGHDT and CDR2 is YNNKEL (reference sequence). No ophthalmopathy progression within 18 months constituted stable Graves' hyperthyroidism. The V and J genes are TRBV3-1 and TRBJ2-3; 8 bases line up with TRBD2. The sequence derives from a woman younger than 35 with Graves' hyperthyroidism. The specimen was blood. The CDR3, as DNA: TGTGCCAGCAGCCCTGAGAAGCGGGAGTGGCGAGATACGCAGTATTTT. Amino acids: CASSPEKREWRDTQYF.